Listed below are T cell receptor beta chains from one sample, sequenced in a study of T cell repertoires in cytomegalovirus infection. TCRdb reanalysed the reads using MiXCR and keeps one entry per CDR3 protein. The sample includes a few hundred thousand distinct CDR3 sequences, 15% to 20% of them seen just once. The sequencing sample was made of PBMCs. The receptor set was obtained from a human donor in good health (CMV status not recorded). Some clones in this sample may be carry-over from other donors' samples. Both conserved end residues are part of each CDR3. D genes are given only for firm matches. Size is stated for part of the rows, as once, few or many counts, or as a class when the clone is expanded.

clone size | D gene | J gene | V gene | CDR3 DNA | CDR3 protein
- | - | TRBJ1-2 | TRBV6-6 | TGTGCCAGCAGTGGGACCCGGGGGGACTATGGCTACACCTTC | CASSGTRGDYGYTF
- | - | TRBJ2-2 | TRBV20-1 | TGCAGTGCTAGACGGGGGAGCGCCGGGGAGCTGTTTTTT | CSARRGSAGELFF
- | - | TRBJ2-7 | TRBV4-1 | TGCGCCAGCAGCCAAGCCCTAACCTACGAGCAGTACTTC | CASSQALTYEQYF
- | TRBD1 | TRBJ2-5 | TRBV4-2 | TGTGCCAGCAGCCAAGATCGGGACAGGGTTCTAGAGACCCAGTACTTC | CASSQDRDRVLETQYF
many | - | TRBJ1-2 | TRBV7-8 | TGTGCCAGCAGCCCCCAGGTCAGGGATGAGCGCTACACCTTC | CASSPQVRDERYTF
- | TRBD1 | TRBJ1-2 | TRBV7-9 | TGTGCCAGCATCGAAACAGGGGGCGTGAGTTCTGGCTACACCTTC | CASIETGGVSSGYTF
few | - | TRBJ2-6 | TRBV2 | TGTGCCAGCAGTGAGGCAGGGGCTGGGGCCAACGTCCTGACTTTC | CASSEAGAGANVLTF
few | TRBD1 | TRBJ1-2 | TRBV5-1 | TGCGCCAGCAGCCTGCGGGACAGGGACGGCTACACCTTC | CASSLRDRDGYTF
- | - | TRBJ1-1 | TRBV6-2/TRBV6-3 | TGTGCCAGCAGCCACCCCTCAGGAGAGGTACGATCGGGCACTGAAGCTTTCTTT | CASSHPSGEVRSGTEAFF
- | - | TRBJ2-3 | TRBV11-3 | TGTGCCAGCAGCTTAGAGGTCGGAGCGAACACAGATACGCAGTATTTT | CASSLEVGANTDTQYF
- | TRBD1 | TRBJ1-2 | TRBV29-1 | TGCAGCGTTGGAGGGGGACAGGGGGCGCTCGGCTACACCTTC | CSVGGGQGALGYTF
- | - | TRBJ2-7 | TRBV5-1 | TGCGCCAGCAGCTTGGCCGCCTCCTACGAGCAGTACTTC | CASSLAASYEQYF
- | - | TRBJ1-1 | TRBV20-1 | TGCAGTGCTAGGAGGGGGGTCACTGAAGCTTTCTTT | CSARRGVTEAFF
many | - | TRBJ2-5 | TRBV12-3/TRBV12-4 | TGTGCCAGCAGTTTCCAGTACCAAGAGACCCAGTACTTC | CASSFQYQETQYF
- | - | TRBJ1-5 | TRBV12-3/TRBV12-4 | TGTGCCAGCAGTGTAGGGGAGAATAGCAATCAGCCCCAGCATTTT | CASSVGENSNQPQHF